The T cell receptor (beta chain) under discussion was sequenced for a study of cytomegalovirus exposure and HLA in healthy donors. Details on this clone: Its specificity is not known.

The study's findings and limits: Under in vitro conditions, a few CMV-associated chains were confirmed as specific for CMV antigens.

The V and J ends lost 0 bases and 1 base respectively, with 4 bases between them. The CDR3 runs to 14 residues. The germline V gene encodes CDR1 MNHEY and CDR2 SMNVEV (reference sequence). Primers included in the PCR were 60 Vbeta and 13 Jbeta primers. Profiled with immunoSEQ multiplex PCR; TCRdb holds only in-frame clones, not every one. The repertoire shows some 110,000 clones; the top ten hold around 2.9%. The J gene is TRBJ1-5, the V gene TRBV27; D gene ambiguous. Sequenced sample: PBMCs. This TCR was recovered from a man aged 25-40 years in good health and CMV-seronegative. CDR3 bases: TGTGCCAGCAGTTTATCCCTCAGCAATCAGCCCCAGCATTTT. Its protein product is CASSLSLSNQPQHF.